The entry that follows covers one T cell receptor (beta chain) sequence. What it recognizes is unknown. This record comes from a study of graft-versus-host responses after intestinal transplantation. Study information: Once they had received anti-thymocyte globulin induction, all recipients took tacrolimus and steroids for approximately 3 years.

Germline CDR1 SGDLS, CDR2 YYNGEE. The CDR3 has 14 amino acids. The germline V and J ends were trimmed by 0 bases and 5 bases, with 11 bases remaining between them. Using immunoSEQ multiplex PCR, the repertoire was profiled, and TCRdb retains in-frame clones only, with some absent. This sample has roughly 13,000 clones; about 83% occur once, and the top ten carry 20% to 25%. General study results and limits: The presence of high graft-versus-host to host-versus-graft clonal ratios in allografts characterized patients with graft-donor T cell macrochimerism. Levels of circulating GvH clones at their peak were associated with early post-transplant HvG declines.

The chain employs TRBV9 and TRBJ1-1; TRBD1 might be the D (5 bases). The material sequenced was PBMCs, taken after intestinal transplantation. The receptor was derived from a human patient who received an intestinal transplant, so some T cells may come from the graft donor. The CDR3 loop is CASSVGGAGTEAFF. The CDR3 bases are TGTGCCAGCAGCGTAGGGGGCGCGGGAACTGAAGCTTTCTTT.